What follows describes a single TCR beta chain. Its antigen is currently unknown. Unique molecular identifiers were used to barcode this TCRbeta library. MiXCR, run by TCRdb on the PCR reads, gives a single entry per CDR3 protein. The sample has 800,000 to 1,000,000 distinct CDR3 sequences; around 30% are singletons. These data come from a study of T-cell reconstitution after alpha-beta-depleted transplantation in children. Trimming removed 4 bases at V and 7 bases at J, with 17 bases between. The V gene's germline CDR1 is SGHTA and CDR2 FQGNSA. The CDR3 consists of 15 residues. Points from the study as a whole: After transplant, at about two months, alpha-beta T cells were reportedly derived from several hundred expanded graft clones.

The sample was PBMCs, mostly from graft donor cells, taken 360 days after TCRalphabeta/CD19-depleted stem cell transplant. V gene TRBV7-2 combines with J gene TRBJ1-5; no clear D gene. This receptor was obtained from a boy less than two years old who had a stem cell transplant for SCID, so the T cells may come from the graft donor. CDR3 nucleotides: TGTGCCAGCAGCTCCCCATGGGCGGGCGGGCAGCCCCAGCATTTT. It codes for CASSSPWAGGQPQHF.